This T cell receptor (beta chain) came from a study of T cell responses to AZD1222 COVID-19 vaccine. The germline V gene has CDR1 MNHNS and CDR2 SASEGT. This CDR3 is built from 16 residues. V was cut by 4 bases and J by 3 bases, with 18 bases left in between. Produced via immunoSEQ multiplex PCR; TCRdb's table is partial and in-frame only. Of some 69,000 clones in the sample, approximately 85% were seen once. Sequenced material: peripheral blood, taken on day 0 of AZD1222 vaccination. The clonotype comes from an adult in good health. The V and J genes are TRBV6-1 and TRBJ1-2, with a tentative D call TRBD1 (6 bases). CDR3 region: CASSGTVPLLHYGYTF. CDR3 DNA: TGTGCCAGCAGTGGGACAGTTCCCCTCCTTCACTATGGCTACACCTTC.